The rows below give T cell receptor beta chains drawn from one sample of a study of shared T cell receptors in the human thymus. The protocol was immunoSEQ multiplex PCR, while the TCRdb copy is restricted to in-frame clones and leaves out a portion. The table includes 450,000 to 650,000 clones, about four fifths detected once. The data were also submitted as part of a second study, on human thymus T cells.

Sequenced: thymocytes. These receptors originate from a boy under two years old with a congenital heart defect. The CDR3 runs from the conserved cysteine through the conserved F or W. A D gene is named only where the DNA matches it firmly. A row's size may be missing; if present it is once, few, many or a size class.

len: 14; v_gene: TRBV19; j_gene: TRBJ2-2; abundance: .; d_gene: .; CDR3nt: TGTGCCAGTAGGGAACAACAGGGAACCGGGGAGCTGTTTTTT; CDR3aa: CASREQQGTGELFF
len: 19; v_gene: TRBV28; j_gene: TRBJ2-2; abundance: few; d_gene: TRBD2; CDR3nt: TGTGCCAGCAGTTTATTTAGACTAGCGGGAGGGCCGGGCACCGGGGAGCTGTTTTTT; CDR3aa: CASSLFRLAGGPGTGELFF
len: 13; v_gene: TRBV25-1; j_gene: TRBJ1-2; abundance: .; d_gene: TRBD1; CDR3nt: TGTGCCAGCAGTTCGGGACAGGCCTCGGGCTACACCTTC; CDR3aa: CASSSGQASGYTF
len: 14; v_gene: TRBV4-2; j_gene: TRBJ2-7; abundance: .; d_gene: .; CDR3nt: TGTGCCAGCAGCCACGTGACAGTTCCGCGCGAGCAGTACTTC; CDR3aa: CASSHVTVPREQYF
len: 15; v_gene: TRBV5-4; j_gene: TRBJ2-3; abundance: .; d_gene: TRBD2; CDR3nt: TGTGCCAGCAGCTTGACTAGCGGGAGGGAAGATACGCAGTATTTT; CDR3aa: CASSLTSGREDTQYF
len: 16; v_gene: TRBV25-1; j_gene: TRBJ1-2; abundance: .; d_gene: .; CDR3nt: TGTGCCAGCAGTGAGGGACTCGGGACCGAAAACTATGGCTACACCTTC; CDR3aa: CASSEGLGTENYGYTF
len: 16; v_gene: TRBV7-9; j_gene: TRBJ2-3; abundance: .; d_gene: .; CDR3nt: TGTGCCAGCAGCCCCGGTCGTCCCCGGGAGACAGATACGCAGTATTTT; CDR3aa: CASSPGRPRETDTQYF
len: 17; v_gene: TRBV7-9; j_gene: TRBJ1-5; abundance: .; d_gene: TRBD1; CDR3nt: TGTGCCAGCAGCTTAGTAAAAACAGGGGGCGCCTATCAGCCCCAGCATTTT; CDR3aa: CASSLVKTGGAYQPQHF
len: 14; v_gene: TRBV15; j_gene: TRBJ2-4; abundance: .; d_gene: TRBD1; CDR3nt: TGTGCCACCAGCAGACAAGGACAGGGGAACATTCAGTACTTC; CDR3aa: CATSRQGQGNIQYF
len: 13; v_gene: TRBV4-3; j_gene: TRBJ1-1; abundance: .; d_gene: .; CDR3nt: TGCGCCAGCAGCCAAGATGGGACAACTGAAGCTTTCTTT; CDR3aa: CASSQDGTTEAFF
len: 12; v_gene: TRBV14; j_gene: TRBJ2-7; abundance: .; d_gene: .; CDR3nt: TGTGCCAGCAGCCAAGGGAGGGCCGAGCAGTACTTC; CDR3aa: CASSQGRAEQYF
len: 15; v_gene: TRBV1; j_gene: TRBJ1-4; abundance: .; d_gene: .; CDR3nt: TGCACCAGCAGCCACGCACAGGGGGCAGTTGAAAAACTGTTTTTT; CDR3aa: CTSSHAQGAVEKLFF
len: 16; v_gene: TRBV7-2; j_gene: TRBJ2-7; abundance: .; d_gene: .; CDR3nt: TGTGCCAGCAGCTTAGTAAATCCGGACAGAAACTACGAGCAGTACTTC; CDR3aa: CASSLVNPDRNYEQYF
len: 15; v_gene: TRBV4-3; j_gene: TRBJ1-5; abundance: .; d_gene: .; CDR3nt: TGCGCCAGCAGCCAAGAACGGGGGGGGTATCAGCCCCAGCATTTT; CDR3aa: CASSQERGGYQPQHF
len: 17; v_gene: TRBV7-2; j_gene: TRBJ1-3; abundance: .; d_gene: .; CDR3nt: TGTGCCAGCAGCCCGCCGGGGAGTCCTTACTCTGGAAACACCATATATTTT; CDR3aa: CASSPPGSPYSGNTIYF
len: 16; v_gene: TRBV4-1; j_gene: TRBJ2-1; abundance: .; d_gene: TRBD1; CDR3nt: TGTGCCAGCAGCCGCGGACAGGGGGGCCCCTACAATGAGCAGTTCTTC; CDR3aa: CASSRGQGGPYNEQFF
len: 15; v_gene: TRBV10-3; j_gene: TRBJ2-7; abundance: .; d_gene: .; CDR3nt: TGTGCCATCAGGGGCGGCGGGGGCCCCCATTACGAGCAGTACTTC; CDR3aa: CAIRGGGGPHYEQYF
len: 14; v_gene: TRBV19; j_gene: TRBJ1-1; abundance: .; d_gene: TRBD1; CDR3nt: TGTGCCAGTAGTAACCCCGGACAGGGTGGTGAAGCTTTCTTT; CDR3aa: CASSNPGQGGEAFF
len: 17; v_gene: TRBV11-3; j_gene: TRBJ1-2; abundance: .; d_gene: .; CDR3nt: TGTGCCAGCAGCTTGCCAAAAACCGCGGACAAGAGGCATGGCTACACCTTC; CDR3aa: CASSLPKTADKRHGYTF
len: 14; v_gene: TRBV18; j_gene: TRBJ2-4; abundance: few; d_gene: TRBD1; CDR3nt: TGTGCCAGCTCACCGGAACAGGGGAACGCTGGACAGTACTTC; CDR3aa: CASSPEQGNAGQYF
len: 14; v_gene: TRBV5-6; j_gene: TRBJ1-1; abundance: .; d_gene: .; CDR3nt: TGTGCCAGCAGCCACTTTCCAGGGCGGACTGAAGCTTTCTTT; CDR3aa: CASSHFPGRTEAFF
len: 15; v_gene: TRBV28; j_gene: TRBJ2-5; abundance: few; d_gene: .; CDR3nt: TGTGCCAGCAGTTTATCCGAGACAGGGAGGGAGACCCAGTACTTC; CDR3aa: CASSLSETGRETQYF
len: 14; v_gene: TRBV5-6; j_gene: TRBJ2-7; abundance: .; d_gene: TRBD2; CDR3nt: TGTGCCAGCAGCGGGGGGACTAGCTCCTACGAGCAGTACTTC; CDR3aa: CASSGGTSSYEQYF
len: 15; v_gene: TRBV4-1; j_gene: TRBJ2-4; abundance: .; d_gene: TRBD2; CDR3nt: TGCGCCAGCAGCCGACCAGCGGGAGGGGGGGACATTCAGTACTTC; CDR3aa: CASSRPAGGGDIQYF
len: 15; v_gene: TRBV5-1; j_gene: TRBJ2-1; abundance: .; d_gene: TRBD2; CDR3nt: TGCGCCAGCAGCCCCGGGGGGGGACCTTACAATGAGCAGTTCTTC; CDR3aa: CASSPGGGPYNEQFF
len: 15; v_gene: TRBV29-1; j_gene: TRBJ2-5; abundance: .; d_gene: TRBD1; CDR3nt: TGCAGCGTTGGTACCGGGACAGGGGGTTCGGAGACCCAGTACTTC; CDR3aa: CSVGTGTGGSETQYF
len: 17; v_gene: TRBV5-4; j_gene: TRBJ2-1; abundance: .; d_gene: TRBD2; CDR3nt: TGTGCCAGCAGCCCCCCAGACAGCGGGAGCCTCTACAATGAGCAGTTCTTC; CDR3aa: CASSPPDSGSLYNEQFF
len: 16; v_gene: TRBV4-1; j_gene: TRBJ1-5; abundance: .; d_gene: TRBD1; CDR3nt: TGCGCCAGCAGCCTCCGGGACAGGGGGGACAATCAGCCCCAGCATTTT; CDR3aa: CASSLRDRGDNQPQHF
len: 13; v_gene: TRBV2; j_gene: TRBJ1-2; abundance: .; d_gene: TRBD1; CDR3nt: TGTGCCAGCAGGTTGGACAGGGAGAATGGCTACACCTTC; CDR3aa: CASRLDRENGYTF
len: 15; v_gene: TRBV28; j_gene: TRBJ2-1; abundance: .; d_gene: TRBD2; CDR3nt: TGTGCCAGCAGGACTAGCGGGAGGGGGCCCAATGAGCAGTTCTTC; CDR3aa: CASRTSGRGPNEQFF
len: 11; v_gene: TRBV19; j_gene: TRBJ2-1; abundance: .; d_gene: TRBD2; CDR3nt: TGTGCCAGTCTAGCGGACAATGAGCAGTTCTTC; CDR3aa: CASLADNEQFF
len: 9; v_gene: TRBV20-1; j_gene: TRBJ2-5; abundance: .; d_gene: TRBD1; CDR3nt: TGCAGTGCGCAACAGGGGTCACACTTC; CDR3aa: CSAQQGSHF
len: 16; v_gene: TRBV14; j_gene: TRBJ2-3; abundance: .; d_gene: TRBD2; CDR3nt: TGTGCCAGCAGCCAAGTAGCGGGAGTGGGTACAGATACGCAGTATTTT; CDR3aa: CASSQVAGVGTDTQYF
len: 18; v_gene: TRBV5-6; j_gene: TRBJ2-1; abundance: few; d_gene: TRBD2; CDR3nt: TGTGCCAGCAGGCCCGAGGGCGGGAGGGCCCCGAGATACAATGAGCAGTTCTTC; CDR3aa: CASRPEGGRAPRYNEQFF
len: 16; v_gene: TRBV4-2; j_gene: TRBJ2-4; abundance: .; d_gene: .; CDR3nt: TGTGCCAGCAGCCAAGGGGGGCGCCTTCGCAAAAACATTCAGTACTTC; CDR3aa: CASSQGGRLRKNIQYF
len: 16; v_gene: TRBV6-5; j_gene: TRBJ2-1; abundance: .; d_gene: .; CDR3nt: TGTGCCAGCAGTTCGCTGGGTTGGGGGCACCACAATGAGCAGTTCTTC; CDR3aa: CASSSLGWGHHNEQFF
len: 9; v_gene: TRBV20-1; j_gene: TRBJ2-1; abundance: .; d_gene: .; CDR3nt: TGCAGTGCTAGAGACGACAAGCTCTTC; CDR3aa: CSARDDKLF
len: 19; v_gene: TRBV27; j_gene: TRBJ1-1; abundance: few; d_gene: .; CDR3nt: TGTGCCAGCAGTTTATCGGATCCCAGCCTAAGCCGTCGGGATACTGAAGCTTTCTTT; CDR3aa: CASSLSDPSLSRRDTEAFF
len: 16; v_gene: TRBV7-9; j_gene: TRBJ2-1; abundance: .; d_gene: TRBD2; CDR3nt: TGTGCCAGCAGCTCTATAATTCGCGGGAGCGGAAATGAGCAGTTCTTC; CDR3aa: CASSSIIRGSGNEQFF
len: 15; v_gene: TRBV6-1; j_gene: TRBJ1-2; abundance: .; d_gene: .; CDR3nt: TGTGCCAGCAGTGAAAATTGGACAGACACCTATGGCTACACCTTC; CDR3aa: CASSENWTDTYGYTF
len: 14; v_gene: TRBV5-1; j_gene: TRBJ2-7; abundance: .; d_gene: .; CDR3nt: TGCGCCAGCAGCTCGGAACACAGGGTCTGGGAGCAGTACTTC; CDR3aa: CASSSEHRVWEQYF
len: 17; v_gene: TRBV7-9; j_gene: TRBJ2-5; abundance: .; d_gene: TRBD2; CDR3nt: TGTGCCAGCAGCTTTACGGGAGGGCCGGAGGGGCAAGAGACCCAGTACTTC; CDR3aa: CASSFTGGPEGQETQYF
len: 15; v_gene: TRBV13; j_gene: TRBJ2-7; abundance: once; d_gene: TRBD2; CDR3nt: TGTGCCAGCAGCTTCGGACTAGCCGGCTCCTACGAGCAGTACTTC; CDR3aa: CASSFGLAGSYEQYF
len: 18; v_gene: TRBV12-5; j_gene: TRBJ2-5; abundance: .; d_gene: TRBD1; CDR3nt: TGTGCTAGTGGTTTGACCACCGACAGGGAATCAAACCAAGAGACCCAGTACTTC; CDR3aa: CASGLTTDRESNQETQYF
len: 16; v_gene: TRBV7-3; j_gene: TRBJ1-5; abundance: .; d_gene: TRBD1; CDR3nt: TGTGCCAGCAGCTCCAACGTACAGGGGAGCAATCAGCCCCAGCATTTT; CDR3aa: CASSSNVQGSNQPQHF
len: 13; v_gene: TRBV19; j_gene: TRBJ1-4; abundance: once; d_gene: .; CDR3nt: TGTGCCAGTAGTACGGGAGAAGTCGAAAAACTGTTTTTT; CDR3aa: CASSTGEVEKLFF
len: 15; v_gene: TRBV10-2; j_gene: TRBJ2-7; abundance: .; d_gene: .; CDR3nt: TGCGCCAGCAGGGTAACGACTAAGTTGTCGGGCGAGCAGTACTTC; CDR3aa: CASRVTTKLSGEQYF
len: 15; v_gene: TRBV15; j_gene: TRBJ2-1; abundance: few; d_gene: TRBD2; CDR3nt: TGTGCCACCAGCACCGGGACTAGCGGGAAATATGAGCAGTTCTTC; CDR3aa: CATSTGTSGKYEQFF
len: 16; v_gene: TRBV5-5; j_gene: TRBJ2-7; abundance: .; d_gene: TRBD1; CDR3nt: TGTGCCAGCAGCTTGGTTCCGAGACAGGGGACCTACGAGCAGTACTTC; CDR3aa: CASSLVPRQGTYEQYF
len: 18; v_gene: TRBV2; j_gene: TRBJ1-4; abundance: .; d_gene: TRBD1; CDR3nt: TGTGCCAGCACCCGTAACAGGGGAGAGGTCGCAACTAATGAAAAACTGTTTTTT; CDR3aa: CASTRNRGEVATNEKLFF
len: 14; v_gene: TRBV7-2; j_gene: TRBJ2-7; abundance: .; d_gene: TRBD2; CDR3nt: TGTGCCAGCAGTTCTAGCGGGAGGGCGCTCGAGCAGTACTTC; CDR3aa: CASSSSGRALEQYF
len: 17; v_gene: TRBV12-5; j_gene: TRBJ1-2; abundance: .; d_gene: .; CDR3nt: TGTGCTAGTGGTTTGGTAACGGGGAAGGAAGCTAACTATGGCTACACCTTC; CDR3aa: CASGLVTGKEANYGYTF
len: 16; v_gene: TRBV15; j_gene: TRBJ2-1; abundance: .; d_gene: .; CDR3nt: TGTGCCACCAGCATCCAAACCGGGACTGGAAACAATGAGCAGTTCTTC; CDR3aa: CATSIQTGTGNNEQFF
len: 14; v_gene: TRBV10-1; j_gene: TRBJ2-7; abundance: .; d_gene: .; CDR3nt: TGCGCCAGCAGTGTGGGGGACACGGCCTACGAGCAGTACTTC; CDR3aa: CASSVGDTAYEQYF